The clone carrying this TCR beta chain occurred a few times. This sample is part of a study of blood T cells in healthy people across ages. Looked up from germline, CDR1 is MNHNS and CDR2 is SASEGT. The CDR3 runs to 14 residues. V was clipped by 6 bases and J by 4 bases, with 15 bases between them. Alongside a J-beta primer mix, a sample-barcoded 5' primer served in a second PCR lasting about 7 to 12 cycles. TCRdb re-analysed the 5' RACE reads in MiXCR, keeping a single row per CDR3 protein. The sample shows more than 1.4 million distinct CDR3 sequences, around 42% of them seen only once. V and J are TRBV6-1 and TRBJ1-2; D not resolved. The TCR was taken from a woman aged 18-29 years in good health. What was sequenced was blood. The CDR3 DNA follows: TGTGCCAGCAGCCCGAAGGGAGGTAGCTATGGCTACACCTTC. Protein sequence: CASSPKGGSYGYTF.